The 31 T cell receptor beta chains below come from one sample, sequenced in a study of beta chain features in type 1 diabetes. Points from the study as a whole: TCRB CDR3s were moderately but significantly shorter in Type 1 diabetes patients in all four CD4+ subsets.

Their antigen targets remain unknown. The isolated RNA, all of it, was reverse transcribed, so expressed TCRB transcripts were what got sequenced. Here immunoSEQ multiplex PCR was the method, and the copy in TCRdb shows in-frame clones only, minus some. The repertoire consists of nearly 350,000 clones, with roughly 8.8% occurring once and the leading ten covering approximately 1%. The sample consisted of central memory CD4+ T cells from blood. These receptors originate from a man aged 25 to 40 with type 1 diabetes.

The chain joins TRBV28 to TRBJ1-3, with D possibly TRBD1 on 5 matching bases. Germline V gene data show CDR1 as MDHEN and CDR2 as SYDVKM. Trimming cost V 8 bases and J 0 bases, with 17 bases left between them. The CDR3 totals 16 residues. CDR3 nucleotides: TGTGCCAGCGCCCGTTTACTCGGGGGCTCTGGAAACACCATATATTTT. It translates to CASARLLGGSGNTIYF.

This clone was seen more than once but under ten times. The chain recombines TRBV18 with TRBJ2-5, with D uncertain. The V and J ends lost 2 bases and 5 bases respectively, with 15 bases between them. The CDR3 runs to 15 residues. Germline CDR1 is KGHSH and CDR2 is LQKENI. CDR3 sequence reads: CASSPGYLETETQYF. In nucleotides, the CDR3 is TGTGCCAGCTCACCAGGGTACCTAGAGACGGAGACCCAGTACTTC. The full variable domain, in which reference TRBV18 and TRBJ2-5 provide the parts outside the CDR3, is NAGVMQNPRHLVRRRGQEARLRCSPMKGHSHVYWYRQLPEEGLKFMVYLQKENIIDESGMPKERFSAEFPKEGPSILRIQQVVRGDSAAYFCASSPGYLETETQYFGPGTRLLVL.

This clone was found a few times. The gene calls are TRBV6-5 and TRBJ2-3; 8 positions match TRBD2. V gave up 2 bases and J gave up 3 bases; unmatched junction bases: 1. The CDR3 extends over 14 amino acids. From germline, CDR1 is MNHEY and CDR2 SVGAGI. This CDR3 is CASSYREGTDTQYF. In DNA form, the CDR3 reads TGTGCCAGCAGTTACCGGGAGGGGACAGATACGCAGTATTTT.

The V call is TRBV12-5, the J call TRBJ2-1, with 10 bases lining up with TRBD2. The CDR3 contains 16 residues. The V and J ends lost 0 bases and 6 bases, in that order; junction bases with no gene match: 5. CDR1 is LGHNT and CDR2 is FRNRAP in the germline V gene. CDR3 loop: CASGLVTQRGGNEQFF. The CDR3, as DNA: TGTGCTAGTGGTTTGGTTACCCAGCGGGGGGGCAATGAGCAGTTCTTC.

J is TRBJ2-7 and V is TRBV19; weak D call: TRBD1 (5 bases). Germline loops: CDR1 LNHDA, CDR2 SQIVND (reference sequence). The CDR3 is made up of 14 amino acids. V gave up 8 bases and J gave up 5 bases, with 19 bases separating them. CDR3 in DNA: TGTGCCAGTCGTAGTAGACAGACGACCCACGAGCAGTACTTC. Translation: CASRSRQTTHEQYF.

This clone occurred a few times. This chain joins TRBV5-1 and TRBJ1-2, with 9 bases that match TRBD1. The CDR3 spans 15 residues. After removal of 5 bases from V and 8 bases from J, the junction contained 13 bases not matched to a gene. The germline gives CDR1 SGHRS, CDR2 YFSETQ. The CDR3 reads CASRPWTGESQGYTF. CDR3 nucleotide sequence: TGCGCCAGCAGACCCTGGACAGGGGAGTCGCAAGGCTACACCTTC.

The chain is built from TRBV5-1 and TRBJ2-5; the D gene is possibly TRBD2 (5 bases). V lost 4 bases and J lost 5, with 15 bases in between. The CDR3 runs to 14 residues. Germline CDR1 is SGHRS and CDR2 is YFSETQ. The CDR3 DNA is TGCGCCAGCAGCGGAGGCCCAACGAGCGAGACCCAGTACTTC. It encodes CASSGGPTSETQYF.

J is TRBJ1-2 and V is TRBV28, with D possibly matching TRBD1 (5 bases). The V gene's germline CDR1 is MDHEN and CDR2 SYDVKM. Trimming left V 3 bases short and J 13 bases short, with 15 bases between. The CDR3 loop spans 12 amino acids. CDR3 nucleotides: TGTGCCAGCAGTTTTGGGGTCAGTACAGGCACCTTC. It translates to CASSFGVSTGTF.

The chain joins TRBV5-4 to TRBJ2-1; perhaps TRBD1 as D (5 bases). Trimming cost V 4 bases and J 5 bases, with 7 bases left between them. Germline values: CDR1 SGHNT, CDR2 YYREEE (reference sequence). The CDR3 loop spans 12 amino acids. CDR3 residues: CASSQTDNEQFF. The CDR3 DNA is TGTGCCAGCAGCCAGACAGACAATGAGCAGTTCTTC.

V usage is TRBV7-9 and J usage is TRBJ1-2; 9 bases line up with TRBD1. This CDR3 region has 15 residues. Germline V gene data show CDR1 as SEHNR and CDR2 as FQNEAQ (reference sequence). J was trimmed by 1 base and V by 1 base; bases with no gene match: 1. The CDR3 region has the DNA TGTGCCAGCAGCTTAGGGGACAGGGTTAACTATGGCTACACCTTC. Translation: CASSLGDRVNYGYTF.

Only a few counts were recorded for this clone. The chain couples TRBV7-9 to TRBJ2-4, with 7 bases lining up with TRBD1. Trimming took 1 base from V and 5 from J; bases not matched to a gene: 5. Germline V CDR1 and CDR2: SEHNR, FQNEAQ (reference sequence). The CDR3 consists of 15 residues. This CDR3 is CASSLGDRVQNIQYF. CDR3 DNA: TGTGCCAGCAGCTTAGGAGACAGGGTTCAAAACATTCAGTACTTC.

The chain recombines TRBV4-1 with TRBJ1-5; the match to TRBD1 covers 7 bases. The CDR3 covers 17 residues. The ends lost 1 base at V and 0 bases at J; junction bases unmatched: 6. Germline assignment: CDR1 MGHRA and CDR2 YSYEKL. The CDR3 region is CASSQGQGDYSNQPQHF. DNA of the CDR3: TGCGCCAGCAGCCAAGGACAGGGAGATTATAGCAATCAGCCCCAGCATTTT.

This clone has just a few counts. CDR3 amino acids: CASSQTVPYEQYF. The DNA for the CDR3 is TGTGCCAGCAGTCAGACTGTCCCCTACGAGCAGTACTTC. V and J are TRBV27 and TRBJ2-7; D is uncertain. The CDR3 is 13 amino acids. Germline V gene sequence: CDR1 MNHEY, CDR2 SMNVEV (reference sequence). V was cut by 5 bases and J by 2 bases, with 10 bases left in between.

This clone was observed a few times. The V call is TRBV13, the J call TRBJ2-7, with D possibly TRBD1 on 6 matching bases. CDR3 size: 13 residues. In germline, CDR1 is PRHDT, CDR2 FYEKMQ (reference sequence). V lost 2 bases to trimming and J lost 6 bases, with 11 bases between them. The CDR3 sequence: CASSLNRAGEQYF. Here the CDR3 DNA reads TGTGCCAGCAGCTTAAACAGGGCGGGCGAGCAGTACTTC.

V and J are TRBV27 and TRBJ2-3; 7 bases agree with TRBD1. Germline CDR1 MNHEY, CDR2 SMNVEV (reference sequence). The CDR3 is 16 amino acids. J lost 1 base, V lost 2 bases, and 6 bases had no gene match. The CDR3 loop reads CASSLRFGQGTDTQYF. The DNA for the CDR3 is TGTGCCAGCAGTTTAAGGTTCGGACAGGGCACAGATACGCAGTATTTT.

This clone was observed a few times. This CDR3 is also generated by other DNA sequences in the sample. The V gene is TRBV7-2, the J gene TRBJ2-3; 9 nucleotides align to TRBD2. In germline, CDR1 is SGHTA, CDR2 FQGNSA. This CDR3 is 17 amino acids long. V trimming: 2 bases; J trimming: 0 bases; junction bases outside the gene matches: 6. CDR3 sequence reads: CASSLSSGGPSTDTQYF. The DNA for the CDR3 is TGTGCCAGCAGCTTAAGTAGCGGGGGCCCTAGCACAGATACGCAGTATTTT.

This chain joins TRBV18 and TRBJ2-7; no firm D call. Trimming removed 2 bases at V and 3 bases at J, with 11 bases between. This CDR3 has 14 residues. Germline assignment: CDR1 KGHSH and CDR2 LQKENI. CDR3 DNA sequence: TGTGCCAGCTCACCAAGTATCGATTTCTACGAGCAGTACTTC. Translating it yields CASSPSIDFYEQYF.

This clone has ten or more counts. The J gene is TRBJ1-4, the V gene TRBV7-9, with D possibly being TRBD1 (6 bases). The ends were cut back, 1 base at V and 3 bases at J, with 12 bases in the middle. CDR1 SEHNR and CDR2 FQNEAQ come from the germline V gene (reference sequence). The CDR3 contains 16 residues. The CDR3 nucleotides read TGTGCCAGCAGCTTAGTCATCGGGGGGCCTAATGAAAAACTGTTTTTT. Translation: CASSLVIGGPNEKLFF.

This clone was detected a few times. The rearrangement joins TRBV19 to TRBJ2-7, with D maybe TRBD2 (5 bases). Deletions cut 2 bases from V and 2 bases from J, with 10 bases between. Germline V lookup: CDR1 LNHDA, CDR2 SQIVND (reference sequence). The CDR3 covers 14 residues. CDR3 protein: CASSINGLTYEQYF. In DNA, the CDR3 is TGTGCCAGTAGTATAAACGGACTGACCTACGAGCAGTACTTC.

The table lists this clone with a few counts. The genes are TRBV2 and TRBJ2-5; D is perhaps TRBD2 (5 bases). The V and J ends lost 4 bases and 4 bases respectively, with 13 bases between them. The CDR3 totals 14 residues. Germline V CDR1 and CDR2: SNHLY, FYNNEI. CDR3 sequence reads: CASSGRIGGETQYF. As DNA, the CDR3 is TGTGCCAGCAGTGGGAGGATCGGAGGAGAGACCCAGTACTTC.

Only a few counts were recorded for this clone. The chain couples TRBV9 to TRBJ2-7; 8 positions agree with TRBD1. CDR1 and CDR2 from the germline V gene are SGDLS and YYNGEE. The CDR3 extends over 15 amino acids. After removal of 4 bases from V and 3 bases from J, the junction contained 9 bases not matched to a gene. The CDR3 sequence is CASSPLTTGVYEQYF. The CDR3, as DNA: TGTGCCAGCAGCCCTCTGACGACAGGGGTCTACGAGCAGTACTTC.

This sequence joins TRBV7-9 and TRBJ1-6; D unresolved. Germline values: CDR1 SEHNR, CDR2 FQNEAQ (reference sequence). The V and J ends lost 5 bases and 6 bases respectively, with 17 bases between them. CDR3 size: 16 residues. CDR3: CASSPTLAGGNSPLHF. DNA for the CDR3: TGTGCCAGCAGCCCCACTCTTGCCGGCGGTAATTCACCCCTCCACTTT.

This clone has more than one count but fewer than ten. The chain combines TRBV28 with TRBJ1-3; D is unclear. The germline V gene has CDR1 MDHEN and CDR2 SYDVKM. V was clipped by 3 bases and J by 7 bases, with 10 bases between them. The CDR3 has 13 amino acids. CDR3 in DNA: TGTGCCAGCAGTTTTACAGTAAGGAACACCATATATTTT. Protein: CASSFTVRNTIYF.

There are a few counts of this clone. The CDR3 loop reads CASSPDRGGPNTQYF. The CDR3 nucleotides are TGTGCCAGCTCACCAGACCGGGGGGGCCCAAATACGCAGTATTTT. The rearrangement links TRBV18 to TRBJ2-3; the match to TRBD2 covers 8 bases. This CDR3 contains 15 residues. Germline trimming cut 2 bases from V and 7 bases from J; bases unmatched to any gene: 8. Per the germline V gene, CDR1 is KGHSH and CDR2 is LQKENI.

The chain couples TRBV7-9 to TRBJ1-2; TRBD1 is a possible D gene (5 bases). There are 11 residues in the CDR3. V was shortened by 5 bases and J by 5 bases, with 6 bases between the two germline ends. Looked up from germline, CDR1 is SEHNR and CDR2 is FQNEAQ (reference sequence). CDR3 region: CASSTGYGYTF. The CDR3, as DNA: TGTGCCAGCAGCACAGGATATGGCTACACCTTC.

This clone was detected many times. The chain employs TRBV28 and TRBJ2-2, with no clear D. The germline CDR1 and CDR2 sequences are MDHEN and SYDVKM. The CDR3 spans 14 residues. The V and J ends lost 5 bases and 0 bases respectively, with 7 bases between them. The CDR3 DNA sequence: TGTGCCAGCAGTGGCACCGCGAACACCGGGGAGCTGTTTTTT. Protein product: CASSGTANTGELFF. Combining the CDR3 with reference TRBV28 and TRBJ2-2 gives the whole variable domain DVKVTQSSRYLVKRTGEKVFLECVQDMDHENMFWYRQDPGLGLRLIYFSYDVKMKEKGDIPEGYSVSREKKERFSLILESASTNQTSMYLCASSGTANTGELFFGEGSRLTVL.

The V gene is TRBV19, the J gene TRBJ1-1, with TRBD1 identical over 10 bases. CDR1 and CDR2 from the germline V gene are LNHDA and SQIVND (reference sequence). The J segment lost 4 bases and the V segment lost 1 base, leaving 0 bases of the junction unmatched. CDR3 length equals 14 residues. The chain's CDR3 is CASSIGTGGTEAFF. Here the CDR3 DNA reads TGTGCCAGTAGTATAGGGACAGGGGGCACTGAAGCTTTCTTT.

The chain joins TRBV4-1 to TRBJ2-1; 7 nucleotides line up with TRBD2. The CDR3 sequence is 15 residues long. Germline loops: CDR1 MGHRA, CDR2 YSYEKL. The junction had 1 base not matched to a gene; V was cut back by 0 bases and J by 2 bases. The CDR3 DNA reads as TGCGCCAGCAGCCAAGAGACTAGCACCTACAATGAGCAGTTCTTC. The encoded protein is CASSQETSTYNEQFF.

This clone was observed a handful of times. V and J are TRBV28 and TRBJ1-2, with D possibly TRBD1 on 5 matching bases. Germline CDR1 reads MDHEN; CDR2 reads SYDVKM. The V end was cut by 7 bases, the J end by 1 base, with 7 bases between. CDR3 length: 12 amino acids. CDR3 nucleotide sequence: TGTGCCAGCAAAGACAGTAACTATGGCTACACCTTC. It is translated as CASKDSNYGYTF.

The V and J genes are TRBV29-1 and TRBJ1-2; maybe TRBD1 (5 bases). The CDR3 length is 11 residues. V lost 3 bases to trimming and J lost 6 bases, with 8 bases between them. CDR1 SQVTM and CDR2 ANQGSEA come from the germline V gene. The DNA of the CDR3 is TGCAGCGTTGATGGGGGTAATGGCTACACCTTC. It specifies CSVDGGNGYTF.

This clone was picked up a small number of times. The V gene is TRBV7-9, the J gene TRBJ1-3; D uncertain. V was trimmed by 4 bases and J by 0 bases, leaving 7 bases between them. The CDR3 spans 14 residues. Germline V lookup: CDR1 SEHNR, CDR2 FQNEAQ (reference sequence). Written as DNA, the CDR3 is TGTGCCAGCAGCTCGCCCTCCTCTGGAAACACCATATATTTT. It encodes CASSSPSSGNTIYF. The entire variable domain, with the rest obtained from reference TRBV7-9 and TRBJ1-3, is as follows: DTGVSQNPRHKITKRGQNVTFRCDPISEHNRLYWYRQTLGQGPEFLTYFQNEAQLEKSRLLSDRFSAERPKGSFSTLEIQRTEQGDSAMYLCASSSPSSGNTIYFGEGSWLTVV.